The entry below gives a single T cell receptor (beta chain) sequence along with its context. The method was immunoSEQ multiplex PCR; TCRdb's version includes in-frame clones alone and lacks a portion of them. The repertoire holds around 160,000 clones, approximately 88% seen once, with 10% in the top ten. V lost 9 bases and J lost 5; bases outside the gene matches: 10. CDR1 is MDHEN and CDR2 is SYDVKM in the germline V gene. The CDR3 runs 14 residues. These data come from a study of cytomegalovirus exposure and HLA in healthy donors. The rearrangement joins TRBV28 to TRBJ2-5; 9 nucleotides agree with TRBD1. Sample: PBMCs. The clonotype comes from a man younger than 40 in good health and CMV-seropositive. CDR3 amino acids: CASGRQGGTETQYF. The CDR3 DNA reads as TGTGCCAGTGGGCGACAGGGGGGTACGGAGACCCAGTACTTC.